This T cell receptor (beta chain) was documented in a study of T-cell reconstitution after alpha-beta-depleted transplantation in children. The TCRbeta library was prepared with unique molecular identifiers. MiXCR was run by TCRdb on the PCR reads, yielding one entry per CDR3 protein. The sample holds a few hundred thousand distinct CDR3 sequences; around 20% are singletons and the top ten take 2.5% to 4%. This clonotype has a handful of counts. The V end was cut by 0 bases, the J end by 3 bases, with 16 bases between. From germline, CDR1 is SGDLS and CDR2 YYNGEE. This CDR3 spans 16 amino acids. This chain links TRBV9 with TRBJ2-7; possible D gene TRBD2, 6 bases. The TCR was taken from a human donor who donated a stem cell graft to a child with acute lymphoblastic leukemia. Material: PBMCs from the stem cell graft donor, obtained from the stem cell graft. The DNA of the CDR3 is TGTGCCAGCAGCGTAGAACCTGGGACTGGTTACTACGAGCAGTACTTC. Translating it yields CASSVEPGTGYYEQYF.